Described below is a single TCR beta chain sequence and its context. This clone occurred a few times. It has no known antigen specificity. Per-base qualities were not stored, and no clone one base away is much larger. The entry originates in a study of cytomegalovirus exposure and HLA in healthy donors (dated by TCRdb to the late 2010s). Regarding the research as a whole: In an earlier analysis of 587 of the donors, roughly 300 Gb of sequence data and approximately 120 million unique TCR beta sequences from about 180 million T cells were reported. Among some 410 genotyped donors of the cohort, an average of about 240,000 unique TCR beta nucleotide sequences were sequenced per donor, about a sixth of them non-productive. The number of typed donors differed by locus: 629-630 for A, B, C, DRB1 and DQB1; some 500 for DQA1; over 600 for DPA1; and 450 to 480 for DPB1. The aim of the study was to test whether cataloging public T cell receptors could identify signatures of past pathogen exposure. Along with the approximately 600-subject first cohort, a separate validation cohort of roughly 110 different subjects was used. To predict cytomegalovirus infection status, the study brought together high-throughput TCR immunosequencing, statistical association of individual TCRs with disease status, and machine learning. Of the approximately 400 genotyped donors, over 70% fell in the genetic ancestry cluster associated with self-reported Caucasian donors. The later analysis used no new phenotypic data to find candidate immune exposures, relying instead on TCR beta sequences and their occurrence across donors. HLA typing included class I and class II loci at four-digit resolution. The T cell repertoires of under 750 subjects were profiled by immunosequencing and related to cytomegalovirus serostatus. A later genetic analysis took genome-wide SNP genotypes for about three fifths of the 666 donors and used that subset as a discovery cohort. An earlier analysis of about 620 of the donors applied high-throughput TCR beta sequencing to assess whether each TCR beta V gene segment acted as functional or pseudogenic. A later analysis re-analyzed previously published TCR beta repertoires from several hundred donors and added high-resolution HLA genotyping to study TCR occurrence patterns. Every discovery cohort repertoire had been produced on one sequencing platform. Donor age, sex, ethnicity and CMV serostatus were collected together with the repertoire data. Four or five DR-DQ haplotypes were handled as single units for association and clustering because linkage in the cohort was strong. An early release covering roughly 600 HLA-typed donors comprised roughly 300 gigabases of sequencing data and tens of millions of unique TCR sequences. The study at large found these results: Because HLA typing was unavailable for some donors at each locus, only the typed subset was used in association tests. According to a later genetic analysis, donors in an Asian-associated ancestry cluster had fewer N-insertions in productive TCRs than the approximately 670-donor mean. According to a later analysis, TCR association rates differed among HLA loci, with DRB1 alleles showing the most associated TCRs and HLA-C alleles showing the fewest. A group of highly shared sequence variants was considered likely to be a technical artifact of the sequencing pipeline. A further reported finding was that TCR beta sequences accurately predicted the HLA-A and HLA-B alleles for most subjects in the first cohort. A later analysis found that most CMV-associated TCR beta chains appeared HLA-restricted, with HLA associations seemingly driven largely by CMV exposure. Only TCR beta chains were sequenced in this cohort, and the absence of alpha or paired-chain data limited detectable features. The earlier analysis of fewer than 750 of the donors excluded some 15 rarely observed V segments, including chromosome 9 orphons, because counts were too low. When HLA alleles, especially DR and DQ, strongly co-occurred, TCR associations were difficult to assign to individual alleles. In a later analysis, about 16,000 TCR beta sequences were associated with specific HLA alleles at a false discovery rate of 0.05. For the cohort, immune exposure information was limited to CMV serostatus. Some IMGT-functional V segments, including TRBV6-2 and TRBV6-3, could not be told apart with the 87-base-pair reads, so those segments were excluded. An earlier analysis of roughly 570 of the donors showed that most TCR beta V segments appeared in productive rearrangements either about 87% or about 30% of the time, which broadly matched IMGT annotations. Across donors, most TCR sequences were observed very rarely, whereas some public TCRs were present in many individuals. The classifier was reported to diagnose cytomegalovirus status with high specificity and sensitivity in both the original cohort and the validation cohort. The authors suggested that the approach could potentially be generalized to other disease states and immunological phenotypes. In a later analysis, several top co-occurrence clusters were reported to appear linked to parvovirus B19, influenza, CMV and Epstein-Barr virus. Presence/absence analyses assumed roughly uniform sequencing depth across donors, an assumption that may not hold. In a later genetic analysis, a missense DCLRE1C variant was associated with V-gene and J-gene trimming of TCR beta chains, and the association was replicated in an independent cohort. In vitro tests confirmed that a few of the cytomegalovirus-associated TCR beta chains recognize cytomegalovirus antigens. Linkage disequilibrium might explain the correlated functional status among segregating V segments, but an unknown experimental factor could not be ruled out. In a later analysis, HLA-associated TCR beta chains showed more clonal expansion and lower generation probabilities than non-associated chains that were equally common. The study gave a list of some 150 TCR beta chains associated with cytomegalovirus.

Preparation of the library involved the immunoSEQ multiplex PCR assay. For the multiplex PCR, a mixture combining 60 forward primers for TCR Vbeta segments and 13 reverse primers for TCR Jbeta segments was used. Amplification of the CDR3 region of rearranged TCR beta genes was performed with a multiplex PCR assay on genomic DNA. On the Illumina HiSeq System, the amplified TCR beta libraries were sequenced as 87-base-pair reads. Per the authors' processing: In a later analysis, some 80 million unique TCR beta chains were counted across the 666 repertoires, and some 10 million of these chains were shared by at least two donors. Raw reads were error-corrected and collapsed into unique sequences by a nearest-neighbor algorithm in which closely related sequences were merged to remove PCR and sequencing errors. CDR3 sequences were aligned to IMGT reference sequences to assign V, D and J gene segments. Each retained sequence needed at least a six-nucleotide match to both a V gene segment and a J gene segment. Rearrangements were classified as productive when the CDR3 lacked stop codons and remained in frame with V and J, and all other rearrangements were classified as non-productive. CDR3 was defined according to IMGT convention as the region running from the second conserved V-encoded cysteine to the conserved J-encoded phenylalanine. In an earlier analysis of approximately 500 of the donors, sequences lacking an unambiguous match to a single V gene segment were excluded. In an earlier analysis of 587 of the donors, a V segment was called functional when productive rearrangements were above 56.7%, and segregating when the standard deviation between donors exceeded 5%. To diagnose cytomegalovirus status from the catalog of TCR beta chain sequences, a statistical classification framework was built. In a later analysis, TCR nucleotide sequences were compared against IMGT/GENE-DB human TR gene sequences so that V and J genes could be assigned. In a later analysis, CDR3 sequences and most-parsimonious VDJ recombination scenarios were assigned using the TCRdist pipeline. A later analysis defined each TCR beta chain by its CDR3 amino acid sequence plus V-gene family, and excluded reads lacking a unique V-gene family. In a later analysis, 450 to 600 highly shared, low-generation-probability nucleotide sequences were removed to address suspected cross-contamination and a sequencing artifact. In a later analysis, a clonal expansion index for each public chain was calculated from normalized within-repertoire ranks of inferred template counts. In a later analysis, generation probabilities were computed with a VDJ recombination model fitted to out-of-frame rearrangements, and the resulting probabilities were checked against IGoR. In a later analysis, hypergeometric tests were used to score TCR-TCR, TCR-HLA and TCR-CMV co-occurrence, with a repertoire-size bias correction applied to TCR pairs. A later analysis estimated false discovery rates by permuting HLA or CMV assignments 20 times. In a later analysis, co-occurring TCRs were grouped with DBSCAN, and TCRdist sequence similarity was added when clustering was performed within HLA-allele-positive subsets. Repertoires with fewer than 30,000 or more than 120,000 public chains were left out of co-occurrence clustering, as were five repertoires with anomalous nucleotide sharing. Imported from immuneACCESS, the table was reduced by TCRdb to in-frame sequences with V and J called. These copies leave out some clones; in studies compared against another copy, an unresolved V gene accounts for under half, and the cause of the remainder is not known. D and trimming come from the DNA, and the V and J calls and clone size come from that table. The sample contains 150,000 to 200,000 clones, about 69% of them found a single time. Together, the top ten hold 2% to 2.5% of the sample.

CDR1 and CDR2 are drawn from the germline V gene: ENHRY, SYGVKD. The CDR3 numbers 15 residues from cysteine through phenylalanine. The only DNA kept is the CDR3, 45 bases in frame from the first base. V is cut by 8 bases and J by 7 bases, and the space between the germline ends is 18 bases. The cohort comprised fewer than 750 healthy bone marrow donors. Cohort members were all nominally healthy when sampled, although unrecorded immune exposures were likely present. Of the 600 or so cohort members, 289 had a positive CMV serostatus and 350 to 450 had a negative one, while no CMV serostatus was recorded for the donor. Each donor provided a peripheral blood sample, and peripheral blood mononuclear cells were used for TCR beta sequencing. The Qiagen DNeasy Blood Extraction Kit was used to extract genomic DNA from the blood cell samples.

The sample comprised PBMCs. The receptor was derived from a human donor in good health. Rearrangement joined TRBV10-3 to TRBJ1-6; no D segment can be confidently identified. CDR3 region: CAIAAHKEDNSPLHF. Here is the DNA: TGTGCCATCGCTGCCCACAAGGAGGACAATTCACCCCTCCACTTT.